Following are 21 T cell receptor beta chains from one sample sequenced in a study of T-cell memory formation after mild COVID-19. TCRdb re-called the 5' RACE reads with MiXCR, one entry per CDR3 protein. The table shows about 340,000 distinct CDR3 sequences, with about a sixth occurring only once. Material: PBMCs or a T cell subset sorted from them (not recorded which). All receptors derive from a man between 18 and 35 years old who had mild COVID-19 (a few samples of this study predate the infection). Cell type and time point are not known.

J is TRBJ1-2 and V is TRBV7-2; TRBD1 agrees at 10 bases. CDR3 size: 15 residues. Germline trimming cut 2 bases from V and 4 bases from J; bases unmatched to any gene: 4. CDR1 is SGHTA and CDR2 is FQGNSA in the germline V gene. The CDR3 loop reads CASSLRDRGPYGYTF. CDR3 in DNA: TGTGCCAGCAGCTTACGGGACAGGGGTCCCTATGGCTACACCTTC.

This clonotype has more than one count but fewer than ten. The chain uses TRBV9 and TRBJ2-1; D possibly corresponds to TRBD2 (5 bases). V lost 0 bases, J lost 15 bases, and 16 bases lay in between. The CDR3 has 13 residues. The germline V gene encodes CDR1 SGDLS and CDR2 YYNGEE. CDR3 nucleotide sequence: TGTGCCAGCAGCGTAGATGGAGGCCCCAATGCGTTCTTC. Protein: CASSVDGGPNAFF.

V gene TRBV15 combines with J gene TRBJ2-3; TRBD2 aligns across 8 bases. The CDR3 sequence is 14 residues long. Unmatched junction bases numbered 3, after V lost 3 bases and J lost 4 bases. CDR1 is LNHNV and CDR2 is YYDKDF in the germline V gene (reference sequence). The CDR3 nucleotides are TGTGCCACCAGCAGCGTCGGGGGGGCAGATACGCAGTATTTT. This encodes CATSSVGGADTQYF.

The chain carries TRBV5-6 and TRBJ2-6; D call uncertain. The CDR3 is 17 amino acids. The V gene lost 0 bases and the J gene lost 0 bases, with 10 bases spanning the gap. Germline V CDR1 and CDR2: SGHDT, YYEEEE. CDR3 protein: CASSLGVVTSGANVLTF. Written as DNA, the CDR3 is TGTGCCAGCAGCTTGGGGGTGGTTACCTCTGGGGCCAACGTCCTGACTTTC.

This clonotype was recorded many times. CDR3 DNA: TGCAGCGTAGAACAAGAGACCCAGTACTTC. This sequence encodes CSVEQETQYF. The chain is built from TRBV29-1 and TRBJ2-5; D remains unclear. The CDR3 has 10 amino acids. Germline lookup yields CDR1 SQVTM and CDR2 ANQGSEA. V lost 6 bases to trimming and J lost 2 bases, with 4 bases between them.

The J gene is TRBJ1-1, the V gene TRBV5-1; a possible D gene is TRBD1 (6 bases). The CDR3 is 14 amino acids. The V and J ends lost 1 base and 3 bases respectively, with 10 bases between them. Per the germline V gene, CDR1 is SGHRS and CDR2 is YFSETQ. The CDR3 DNA reads as TGCGCCAGCAGCTTGTACAGGGCCGACACTGAAGCTTTCTTT. It codes for CASSLYRADTEAFF.

This clonotype was observed a few times. The V call is TRBV28, the J call TRBJ2-1, with 10 positions matching TRBD2. Germline V CDR1 and CDR2: MDHEN, SYDVKM. With 1 base clipped from V and 7 bases from J, the junction kept 13 bases outside the gene matches. The CDR3 is 18 residues long. This CDR3 is CASSLFVGWSGGANEQFF. Written as DNA, the CDR3 is TGTGCCAGCAGTTTATTCGTTGGTTGGAGCGGGGGGGCGAATGAGCAGTTCTTC.

This clonotype has only one observation. This rearrangement joins TRBV20-1 to TRBJ1-2; 7 nucleotides align to TRBD1. Germline CDR1 and CDR2: DFQATT and SNEGSKA (reference sequence). V was clipped by 2 bases and J by 3 bases; unmatched bases: 3. This CDR3 region has 13 residues. CDR3: CSARTTGHYGYTF. The CDR3 DNA is TGCAGTGCTAGAACGACAGGGCACTATGGCTACACCTTC.

The chain employs TRBV9 and TRBJ2-5; unclear D gene. V lost 0 bases and J 5 bases, leaving 5 bases between the germline ends. The CDR3 has 12 residues. Germline loops: CDR1 SGDLS, CDR2 YYNGEE. The CDR3 bases are TGTGCCAGCAGCGTAGCTGACGAGACCCAGTACTTC. This encodes CASSVADETQYF.

This clonotype has a count of ten or more. For the CDR3, the DNA is TGTGCCAGCAGCCCCACAGGGAACGAGCAGTTCTTC. Its translation: CASSPTGNEQFF. The gene calls are TRBV7-9 and TRBJ2-1, with D maybe TRBD1 (6 bases). This CDR3 contains 12 residues. V lost 5 bases to trimming and J lost 10 bases, with 12 bases between them. Germline assignment: CDR1 SEHNR and CDR2 FQNEAQ (reference sequence).

This clonotype was counted at least ten times. The chain carries TRBV12-3 or TRBV12-4 and TRBJ1-2; a possible D gene is TRBD1 (6 bases). Deletions cut 4 bases from V and 6 bases from J, with 12 bases between. The length of the CDR3 is 13 residues. CDR3 sequence (DNA): TGTGCCAGCAGTTGGGGGGACAACCATGGCTACACCTTC. As protein: CASSWGDNHGYTF.

This chain joins TRBV2 and TRBJ1-1; 11 positions agree with TRBD1. V gave up 6 bases and J gave up 7 bases; unmatched junction bases: 4. This CDR3 is built from 13 residues. The germline V gene encodes CDR1 SNHLY and CDR2 FYNNEI. The CDR3 DNA sequence: TGTGCCAGCAGACGGGACAGGGGGATTGAAGCTTTCTTT. It codes for CASRRDRGIEAFF.

This clonotype was counted between two and nine times. V is TRBV10-3 and J is TRBJ2-5; weak D call: TRBD2 (6 bases). V lost 4 bases and J 5 bases, leaving 11 bases between the germline ends. Germline CDR1 ENHRY, CDR2 SYGVKD. The length of the CDR3 is 13 residues. The CDR3 coding sequence is TGTGCCATCAGTGGAGGCGGAGGGGAGACCCAGTACTTC. It encodes CAISGGGGETQYF.

The CDR3 spells CASSATTGYGYTF. As DNA, the CDR3 is TGTGCCAGCAGTGCCACAACGGGGTATGGCTACACCTTC. The chain combines TRBV2 with TRBJ1-2; the D is unclear. Looked up from germline, CDR1 is SNHLY and CDR2 is FYNNEI. This CDR3 contains 13 residues. V was pared by 4 bases and J by 5 bases, with 11 bases between.

CDR3 bases: TGTGCCAGCAGCTTATTGATACGCCATGAAGCTTTCTTT. Translating gives CASSLLIRHEAFF. The chain employs TRBV7-9 and TRBJ1-1; the D is unclear. V was clipped by 2 bases and J by 7 bases, with 11 bases between them. Germline CDR1 reads SEHNR; CDR2 reads FQNEAQ (reference sequence). The CDR3 extends over 13 amino acids.

This clonotype was counted between two and nine times. The J gene is TRBJ2-7, the V gene TRBV29-1; 8 nucleotides agree with TRBD1. CDR1 and CDR2 (germline): SQVTM, ANQGSEA. The CDR3 sequence is 11 residues long. The V and J ends lost 7 bases and 4 bases, in that order; junction bases with no gene match: 3. Here the CDR3 DNA reads TGCAGCGGCGGACAGGGTTACGAGCAGTACTTC. Translating gives CSGGQGYEQYF.

The chain links TRBV4-3 to TRBJ2-1, with 13 nucleotides matching TRBD2. With V trimmed by 3 bases and J by 0 bases, 8 bases remained unmatched. The germline CDR1 and CDR2 sequences are LGHNA and YSLEER. CDR3 length equals 19 residues. CDR3 nucleotides: TGCGCCAGCAGCCACGAGACTAGCGGGGGGCGTTACTCCTACAATGAGCAGTTCTTC. As protein: CASSHETSGGRYSYNEQFF.

CDR3 nucleotide sequence: TGCAGTGCTAGAAGTGGAGCGGGTGACGAGCAGTACGTC. Amino acids: CSARSGAGDEQYV. The rearrangement uses TRBV20-1 and TRBJ2-7; tentative D call: TRBD2 (6 bases). With 2 bases removed from V and 5 bases from J, the gap between germline ends came to 13 bases. The CDR3 extends over 13 amino acids. Germline V gene data show CDR1 as DFQATT and CDR2 as SNEGSKA (reference sequence).

The rearrangement links TRBV7-6 to TRBJ1-1; D might be TRBD1 (5 bases). Trimming pared 4 bases from V and 7 bases from J, leaving 19 bases between. The CDR3 runs to 15 residues. CDR1 and CDR2 (germline): SGHVS, FNYEAQ. CDR3: CASSSKTDPGDEAFF. The CDR3 bases are TGTGCCAGCAGCTCTAAGACAGACCCGGGGGATGAAGCTTTCTTT.

This rearrangement joins TRBV18 to TRBJ1-2; 8 bases map to TRBD1. The CDR3 is 15 residues long. Trimming cost V 3 bases and J 4 bases; bases outside gene matches: 7. Germline V gene data show CDR1 as KGHSH and CDR2 as LQKENI. The CDR3 is CASSPGQGGIYGYTF. For the CDR3, the DNA is TGTGCCAGCTCACCTGGACAGGGAGGAATCTATGGCTACACCTTC.

This clonotype was recorded a few times. V usage is TRBV7-2 and J usage is TRBJ1-2, with D unclear. CDR3 length equals 15 residues. Trimming took off 3 bases at V and 8 bases at J, with 19 bases between the two ends. CDR1 SGHTA and CDR2 FQGNSA come from the germline V gene. CDR3 in amino acids: CASSLQVHPLGGYTF. DNA for the CDR3: TGTGCCAGCAGCTTGCAGGTTCATCCCCTGGGGGGCTACACCTTC.